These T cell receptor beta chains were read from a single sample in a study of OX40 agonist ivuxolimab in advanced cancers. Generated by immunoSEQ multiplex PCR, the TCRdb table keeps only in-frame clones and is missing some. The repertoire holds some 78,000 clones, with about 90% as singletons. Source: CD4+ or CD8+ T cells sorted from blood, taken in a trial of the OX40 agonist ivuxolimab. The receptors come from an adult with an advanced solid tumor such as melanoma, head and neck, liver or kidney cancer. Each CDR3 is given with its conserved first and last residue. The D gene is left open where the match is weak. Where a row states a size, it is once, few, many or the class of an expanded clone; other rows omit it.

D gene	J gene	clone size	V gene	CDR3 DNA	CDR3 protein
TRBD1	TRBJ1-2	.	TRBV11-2	TGTGCCAGCAGCCAAAACAGGGGGCGATGGGGCTACACCTTC	CASSQNRGRWGYTF
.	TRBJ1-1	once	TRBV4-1	TGCGCCAGCAGCCAAAAGGAGGGGGGCACTGAAGCTTTCTTT	CASSQKEGGTEAFF
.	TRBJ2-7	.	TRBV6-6	TGTGCCAGCCGTATGGGGGGCCGAACCTCCTACGAGCAGTACTTC	CASRMGGRTSYEQYF
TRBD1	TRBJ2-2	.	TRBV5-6	TGTGCCAGCAGCTTGACAGGGGCGAACACCGGGGAGCTGTTTTTT	CASSLTGANTGELFF
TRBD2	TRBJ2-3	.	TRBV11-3	TGTGCCAGCAGCAAACACGGGGGGAGCTATAGCACAGATACGCAGTATTTT	CASSKHGGSYSTDTQYF
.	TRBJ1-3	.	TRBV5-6	TGTGCCAGCAGCTTGTATTTGGCAGCTCTCTCTGGAAACACCATATATTTT	CASSLYLAALSGNTIYF
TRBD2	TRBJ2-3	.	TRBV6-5	TGTGCCAGCAGTTCTCCGACTAGCGGGAGGAGGGATACGCAGTATTTT	CASSSPTSGRRDTQYF
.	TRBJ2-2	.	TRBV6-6	TGTGCCAGCAGTTACGGGGCCCGGGAGCTGTTTTTT	CASSYGARELFF
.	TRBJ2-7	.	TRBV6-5	TGTGCCAGCAGTTACGCCAGGCCCTTCGGTGAGCAGTACTTC	CASSYARPFGEQYF
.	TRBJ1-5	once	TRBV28	TGTGCCAGCAGTACTCAGCCCCAGCATTTT	CASSTQPQHF
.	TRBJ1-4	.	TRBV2	TGTGCCAGCGAACGAGGGTTTAATGAAAAACTGTTTTTT	CASERGFNEKLFF
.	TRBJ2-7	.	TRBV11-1	TGTGCCAGCAGCCCGGTAATGAGGGCGAGACTCTACGAGCAGTACTTC	CASSPVMRARLYEQYF
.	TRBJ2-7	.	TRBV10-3	TGTGCCATCAGTGAAACCCCCGGGGAGGCACTCTACGAGCAGTACTTC	CAISETPGEALYEQYF
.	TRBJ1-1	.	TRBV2	TGTGCCAGCAGTGAGAGGGCCTGGACGGGCCGTGGAGCTTTCTTT	CASSERAWTGRGAFF
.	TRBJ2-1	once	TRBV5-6	TGTGCCAGCAGCCACCGGGCCGGGAGCTCCTACAATGAGCAGTTCTTC	CASSHRAGSSYNEQFF
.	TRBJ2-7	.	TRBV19	TGTGCCAGTGACCGACCGGGACAACCGGGGGAGCAGTACTTC	CASDRPGQPGEQYF
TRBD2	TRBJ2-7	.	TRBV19	TGTGCCAGTAGTAGGGCGGGAGGGCCCTACGAGCAGTACTTC	CASSRAGGPYEQYF
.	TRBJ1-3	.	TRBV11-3	TGTGCCAGCAGCTTAGAGGATGGAAACACCATATATTTT	CASSLEDGNTIYF
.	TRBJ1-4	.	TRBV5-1	TGCGCCAGCAGCCGACAGCCAACTAATGAAAAACTGTTTTTT	CASSRQPTNEKLFF
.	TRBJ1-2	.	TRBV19	TGTGCCAGTAGTATGTTGGCGGGATCATACAGTAACTATGGCTACACCTTC	CASSMLAGSYSNYGYTF
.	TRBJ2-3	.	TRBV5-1	TGCGCCAGCAGCCCGGTGGGAGGCAGCACAGATACGCAGTATTTT	CASSPVGGSTDTQYF
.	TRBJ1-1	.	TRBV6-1	TGTGCCAGCAGTAAGCAGGGGTACACTGAAGCTTTCTTT	CASSKQGYTEAFF
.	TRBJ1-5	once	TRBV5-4	TGTGCCAGCAGCTTAGGGCCCCTGGGAAATAGCAATCAGCCCCAGCATTTT	CASSLGPLGNSNQPQHF
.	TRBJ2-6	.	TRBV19	TGTGCCAGTACCAAAATTGGAGGGGGCGACGAGGCCAACGTCCTGACTTTC	CASTKIGGGDEANVLTF
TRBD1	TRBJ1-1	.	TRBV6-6	TGTGCCAGCACCCAGGGACCGGGACAGGGGGGCACTGAAGCTTTCTTT	CASTQGPGQGGTEAFF
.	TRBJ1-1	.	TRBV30	TGTGCCTGGAGTGTACGGCGGAACACTGAAGCTTTCTTT	CAWSVRRNTEAFF
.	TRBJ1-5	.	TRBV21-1	TGTGCCAGCAGCCTCCCCTTGGGGGGGCGCTTCGGTAGCAATCAGCCCCAGCATTTT	CASSLPLGGRFGSNQPQHF
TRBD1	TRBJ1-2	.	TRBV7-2	TGTGCCAGCAGTCCCAGAGGGGGCAGGGGTTCACTAGGCTACACCTTC	CASSPRGGRGSLGYTF
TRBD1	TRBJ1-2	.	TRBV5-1	TGCGCCAGCAGCTTGGGGACAGGGGCTAACTATGGCTACACCTTC	CASSLGTGANYGYTF
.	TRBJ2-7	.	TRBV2	TGTGCCAGCACCGTGGGGACTGATCCCTACGAGCAGTACTTC	CASTVGTDPYEQYF
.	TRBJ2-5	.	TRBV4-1	TGCGCCAGCAGCCAAGCCATTAGGGAGACCCAGTACTTC	CASSQAIRETQYF
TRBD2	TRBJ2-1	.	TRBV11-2	TGTGCCAGCAGCTTAGATGGGACTAGCGGGGGGGAGCAGTTCTTC	CASSLDGTSGGEQFF
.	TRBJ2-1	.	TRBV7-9	TGTGCCAGCAGCTCCAGGTCGCAGGGGTCCTACAATGAGCAGTTCTTC	CASSSRSQGSYNEQFF
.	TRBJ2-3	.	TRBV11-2	TGTGCCTCCCGGGGTAGCGCGGCAGATACGCAGTATTTT	CASRGSAADTQYF
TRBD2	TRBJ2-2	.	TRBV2	TGTGCCAGCAGAAGACGCGGGGGGACCGGGGAGCTGTTTTTT	CASRRRGGTGELFF
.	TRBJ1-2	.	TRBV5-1	TGCGCCAGCAGCTTGGACAGGAACTATGGCTACACCTTC	CASSLDRNYGYTF
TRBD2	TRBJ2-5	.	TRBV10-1	TGCGCCAGCAGTACCTCCGGGGGGGGCCAAGAGACCCAGTACTTC	CASSTSGGGQETQYF
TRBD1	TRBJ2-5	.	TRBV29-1	TGCAGCGTTGAGCGGGGGACAGGGGCGAAGACCCAGTACTTC	CSVERGTGAKTQYF
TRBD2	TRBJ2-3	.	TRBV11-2	TGTGCCAGCAGCTTAGTCGGGGGGGCTTCTTGGGATACGCAGTATTTT	CASSLVGGASWDTQYF
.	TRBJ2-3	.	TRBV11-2	TGTGCCAGCAGCATAACTAGATCCGGAACAGATACGCAGTATTTT	CASSITRSGTDTQYF
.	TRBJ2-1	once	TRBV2	TGTGCCAGCAGTGATAGGGGCGTGGGTGAGCAGTTCTTC	CASSDRGVGEQFF
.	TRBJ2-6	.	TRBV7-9	TGTGCCACGGGAGAGGGGGTTCTGGGCTCTGGGGCCAACGTCCTGACTTTC	CATGEGVLGSGANVLTF
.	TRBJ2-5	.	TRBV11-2	TGTGCCAGCAGCTTTCGTCCGGCACCGGAGACCCAGTACTTC	CASSFRPAPETQYF
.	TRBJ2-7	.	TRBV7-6	TGTGCCAGCAGCTTAGGGCCACTTTGGGAGCAGTACTTC	CASSLGPLWEQYF
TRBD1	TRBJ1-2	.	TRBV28	TGTGCCAGCAGCGCGGCGGACAGGGCCTATGGCTACACCTTC	CASSAADRAYGYTF
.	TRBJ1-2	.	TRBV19	TGTGCCAGTACCCGAACGAGGGCGGAGGATGGCTACACCTTC	CASTRTRAEDGYTF
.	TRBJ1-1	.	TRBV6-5	TGTGCCAGCAGTTACCAACAGGGCTACACTGAAGCTTTCTTT	CASSYQQGYTEAFF
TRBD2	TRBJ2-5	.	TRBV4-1	TGCGCCAGCAGCCAAGGTGCTAGCGGGGGGTGGGAGACCCAGTACTTC	CASSQGASGGWETQYF
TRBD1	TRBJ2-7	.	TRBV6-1	TGTGCCAGCAACCGGGACAGGGCAAGGAAAGACGAGCAGTACTTC	CASNRDRARKDEQYF
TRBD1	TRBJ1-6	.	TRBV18	TGTGCCAGCTCATCGCCGGGACAGCCGAGCTCCTATAATTCACCCCTCCACTTT	CASSSPGQPSSYNSPLHF
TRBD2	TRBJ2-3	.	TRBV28	TGTGCCAGCAGTTTACGCCTCTCTAGCGGGGGGGGAGATACGCAGTATTTT	CASSLRLSSGGGDTQYF
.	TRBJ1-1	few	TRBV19	TGTGCCAGTAGGGGGCTGGCGAACACTGAAGCTTTCTTT	CASRGLANTEAFF
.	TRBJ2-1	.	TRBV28	TGTGCCAGCGTGGGGGCAGGCTACAATGAGCAGTTCTTC	CASVGAGYNEQFF
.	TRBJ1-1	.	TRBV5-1	TGCGCCAGCAGCTTGTTTGCGGCGGACACTGAAGCTTTCTTT	CASSLFAADTEAFF
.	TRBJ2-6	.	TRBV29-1	TGCAGCGTTGGCGTAGGCGGCTCTGGGGCCAACGTCCTGACTTTC	CSVGVGGSGANVLTF
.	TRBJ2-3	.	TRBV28	TGTGCCAGCTGGGAAGCGCGCACAGATACGCAGTATTTT	CASWEARTDTQYF
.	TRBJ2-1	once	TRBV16	TGTGCCAGCAGCCTAATCGGGGGTCTGGCAGGGGGCTACAATGAGCAGTTCTTC	CASSLIGGLAGGYNEQFF